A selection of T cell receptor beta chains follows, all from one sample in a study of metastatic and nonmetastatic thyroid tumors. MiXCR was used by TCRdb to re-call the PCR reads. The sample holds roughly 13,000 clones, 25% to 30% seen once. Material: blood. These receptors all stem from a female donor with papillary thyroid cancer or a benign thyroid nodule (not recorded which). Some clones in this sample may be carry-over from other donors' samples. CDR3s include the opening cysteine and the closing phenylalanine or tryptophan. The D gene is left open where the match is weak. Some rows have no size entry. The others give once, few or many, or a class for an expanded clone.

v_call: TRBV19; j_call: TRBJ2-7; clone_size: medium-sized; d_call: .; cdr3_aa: CASSSRQGAYEQYF; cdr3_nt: TGTGCCAGTAGTTCCCGCCAGGGTGCCTACGAGCAGTACTTC
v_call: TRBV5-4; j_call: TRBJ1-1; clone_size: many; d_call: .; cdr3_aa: CATTMNAEAFF; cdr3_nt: TGTGCCACGACTATGAACGCTGAAGCTTTCTTT
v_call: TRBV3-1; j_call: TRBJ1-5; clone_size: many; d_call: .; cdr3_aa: CASSQAAGSQPQHF; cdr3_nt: TGTGCCAGCAGCCAAGCGGCTGGATCTCAGCCCCAGCATTTT
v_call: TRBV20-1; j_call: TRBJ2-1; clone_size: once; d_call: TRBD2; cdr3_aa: CSAEGGLAGYNEQFF; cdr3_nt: TGCAGTGCCGAGGGGGGACTAGCGGGCTACAATGAGCAGTTCTTC
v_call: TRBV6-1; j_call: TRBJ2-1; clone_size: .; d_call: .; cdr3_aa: CVSSGRYDEQFF; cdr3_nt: TGTGTCAGCAGCGGACGCTACGATGAGCAGTTCTTC
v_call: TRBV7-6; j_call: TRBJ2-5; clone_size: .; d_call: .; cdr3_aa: CASSPIGETQYF; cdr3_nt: TGTGCAAGCAGCCCAATAGGAGAGACCCAGTACTTC
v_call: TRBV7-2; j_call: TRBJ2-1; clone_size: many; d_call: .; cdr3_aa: CASSLPNYNEQFF; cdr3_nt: TGTGCCAGCAGCCTCCCGAACTACAATGAGCAGTTCTTC
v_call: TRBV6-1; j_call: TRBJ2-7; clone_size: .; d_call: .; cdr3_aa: CASLGLDNYEQYF; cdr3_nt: TGTGCCAGCCTGGGGCTTGACAACTACGAGCAGTACTTC
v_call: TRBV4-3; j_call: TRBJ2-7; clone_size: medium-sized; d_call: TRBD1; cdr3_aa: CASSQEGGQGAYEQYF; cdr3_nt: TGCGCCAGCAGCCAAGAAGGGGGACAGGGGGCTTACGAGCAGTACTTC
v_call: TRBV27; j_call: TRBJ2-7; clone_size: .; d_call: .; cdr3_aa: CASSLQTGPYEQYF; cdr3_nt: TGTGCCAGCAGTCTCCAGACAGGACCCTACGAGCAGTACTTC
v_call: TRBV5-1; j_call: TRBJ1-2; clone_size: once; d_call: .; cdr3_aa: CASSLDNYGYTF; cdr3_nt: TGCGCCAGCAGCTTGGACAACTATGGCTACACCTTC
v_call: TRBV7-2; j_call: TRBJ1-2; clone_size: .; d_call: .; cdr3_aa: CASSPTGAITGVYTF; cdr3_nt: TGTGCCAGCAGCCCCACGGGAGCGATTACTGGGGTCTACACCTTC
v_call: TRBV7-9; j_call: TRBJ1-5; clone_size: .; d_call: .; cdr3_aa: CASSLGGGFLPQHF; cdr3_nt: TGTGCCAGCAGCTTAGGAGGCGGGTTCCTTCCCCAGCATTTT
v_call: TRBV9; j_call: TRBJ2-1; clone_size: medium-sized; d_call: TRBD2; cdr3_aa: CASSVAGGHNEQFF; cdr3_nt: TGTGCCAGCAGCGTTGCGGGGGGTCACAATGAGCAGTTCTTC
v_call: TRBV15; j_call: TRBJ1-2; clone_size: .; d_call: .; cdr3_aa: CATSRDPTNYGDTF; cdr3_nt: TGTGCCACCAGCAGAGATCCAACTAACTATGGCGACACATTC
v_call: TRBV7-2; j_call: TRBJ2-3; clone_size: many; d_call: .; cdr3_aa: CASSYQPGTSDTQYF; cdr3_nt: TGTGCCAGCAGTTATCAACCCGGGACTTCAGATACGCAGTATTTT
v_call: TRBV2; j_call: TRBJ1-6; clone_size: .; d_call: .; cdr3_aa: CASSENSPLHF; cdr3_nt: TGTGCCAGCAGTGAAAACTCACCCCTCCACTTT
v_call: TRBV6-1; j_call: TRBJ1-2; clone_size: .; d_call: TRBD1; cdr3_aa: CASTTGGYYGYTF; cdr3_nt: TGTGCCAGCACTACAGGGGGCTACTATGGCTACACCTTC
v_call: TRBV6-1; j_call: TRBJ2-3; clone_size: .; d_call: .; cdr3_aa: CATQRTDTQYF; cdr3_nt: TGTGCCACCCAACGCACAGATACGCAGTATTTT
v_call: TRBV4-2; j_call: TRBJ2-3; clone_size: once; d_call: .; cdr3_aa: CASSQGYQPSTDTQYF; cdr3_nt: TGTGCCAGCAGCCAAGGGTACCAGCCTTCCACAGATACGCAGTATTTT
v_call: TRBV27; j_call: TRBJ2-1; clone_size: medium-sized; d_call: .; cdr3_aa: CASSWTADYNEQFF; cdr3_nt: TGTGCCAGCAGTTGGACAGCTGACTACAATGAGCAGTTCTTC
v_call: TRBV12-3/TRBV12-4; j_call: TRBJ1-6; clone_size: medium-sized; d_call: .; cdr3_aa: CASRMEGRSPLHF; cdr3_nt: TGTGCCAGCAGAATGGAGGGAAGGTCACCCCTCCACTTT
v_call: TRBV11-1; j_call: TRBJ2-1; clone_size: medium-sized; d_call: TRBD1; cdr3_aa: CASSSRQGENYNEQFF; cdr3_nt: TGTGCCAGCAGCTCCCGACAGGGAGAGAACTACAATGAGCAGTTCTTC
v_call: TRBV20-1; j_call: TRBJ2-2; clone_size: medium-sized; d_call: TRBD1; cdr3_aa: CSARRTGARTGELFF; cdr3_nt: TGCAGTGCTAGAAGGACAGGGGCGCGAACCGGGGAGCTGTTTTTT
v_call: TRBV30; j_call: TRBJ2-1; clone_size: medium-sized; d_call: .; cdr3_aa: CAWSVSEGGYNEQFF; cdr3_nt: TGTGCCTGGAGTGTCTCGGAGGGTGGCTACAATGAGCAGTTCTTC
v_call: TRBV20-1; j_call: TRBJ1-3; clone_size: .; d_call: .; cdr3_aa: CSAREEVGNTIYF; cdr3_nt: TGCAGTGCTAGAGAGGAGGTTGGAAACACCATATATTTT
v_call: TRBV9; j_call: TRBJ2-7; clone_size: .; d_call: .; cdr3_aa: CASSVGAWGRAYDQYF; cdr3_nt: TGTGCCAGCAGCGTAGGGGCGTGGGGAAGGGCCTACGATCAGTACTTC
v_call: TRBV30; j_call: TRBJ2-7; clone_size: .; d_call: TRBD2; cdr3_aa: CAWSGRTSGRYEQYF; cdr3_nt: TGTGCCTGGAGCGGGAGGACTAGCGGGAGATACGAGCAGTACTTC
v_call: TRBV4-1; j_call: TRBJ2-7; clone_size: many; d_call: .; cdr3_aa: CASSQGASPSSSYEQYF; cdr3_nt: TGCGCCAGCAGCCAGGGGGCGAGCCCTTCGAGCTCCTACGAGCAGTACTTC
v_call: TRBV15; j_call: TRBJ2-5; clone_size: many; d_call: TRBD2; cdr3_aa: CATTKGLAGGRTKTQYF; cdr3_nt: TGTGCCACCACAAAGGGACTGGCGGGGGGCCGGACTAAGACCCAGTACTTC
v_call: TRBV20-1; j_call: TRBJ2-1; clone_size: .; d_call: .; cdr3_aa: CSARYLTGRSGEQFF; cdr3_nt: TGCAGTGCTAGATATTTAACAGGGAGGTCGGGAGAGCAGTTCTTC
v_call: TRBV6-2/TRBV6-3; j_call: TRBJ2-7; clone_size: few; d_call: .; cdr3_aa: CASSESAAGRYEQYF; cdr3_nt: TGTGCCAGCAGCGAGTCCGCTGCAGGGCGGTACGAGCAGTACTTC
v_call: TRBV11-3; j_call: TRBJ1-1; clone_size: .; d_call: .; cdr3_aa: CASSLAPANEAFF; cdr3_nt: TGTGCCAGCAGCTTAGCTCCGGCTAATGAAGCTTTCTTT
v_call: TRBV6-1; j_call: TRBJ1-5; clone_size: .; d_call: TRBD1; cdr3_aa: CAGTLTGGQPQHF; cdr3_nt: TGTGCCGGCACCCTGACAGGGGGTCAGCCACAGCATTTT
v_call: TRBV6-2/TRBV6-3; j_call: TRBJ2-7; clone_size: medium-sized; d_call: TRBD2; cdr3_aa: CASSYSAGGPYEQYF; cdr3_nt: TGTGCCAGCAGTTACTCGGCGGGAGGGCCTTACGAGCAGTACTTC
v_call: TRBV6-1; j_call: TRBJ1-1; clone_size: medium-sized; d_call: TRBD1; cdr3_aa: CASRNLGGTVNTEAFF; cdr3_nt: TGTGCCAGCAGGAACCTAGGGGGGACAGTAAACACTGAAGCTTTCTTT
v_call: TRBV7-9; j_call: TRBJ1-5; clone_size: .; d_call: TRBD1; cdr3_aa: CASSLEGASNQPQHF; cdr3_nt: TGTGCCAGCAGCTTGGAGGGGGCGAGCAATCAGCCCCAGCATTTT
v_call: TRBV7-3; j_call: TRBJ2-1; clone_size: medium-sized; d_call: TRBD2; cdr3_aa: CASSLSGGAHNEQFF; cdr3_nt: TGTGCCAGCAGCTTAAGCGGGGGGGCCCACAATGAGCAGTTCTTC
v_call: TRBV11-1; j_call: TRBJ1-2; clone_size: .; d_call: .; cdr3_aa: CASSLDFSGELNYGYTF; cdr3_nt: TGTGCCAGCAGCTTAGATTTTTCGGGGGAGCTGAACTATGGCTACACCTTC
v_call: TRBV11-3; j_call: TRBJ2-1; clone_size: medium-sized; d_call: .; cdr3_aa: CASSKEGGRVNEQFF; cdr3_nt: TGTGCCAGCAGCAAAGAAGGGGGACGGGTGAATGAGCAGTTCTTC
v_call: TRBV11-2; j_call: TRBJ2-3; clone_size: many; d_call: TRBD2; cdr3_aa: CASSMRLAFTDTQYF; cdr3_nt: TGTGCCAGCAGCATGAGACTAGCCTTCACAGATACGCAGTATTTT
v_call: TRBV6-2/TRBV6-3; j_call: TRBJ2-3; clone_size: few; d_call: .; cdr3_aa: CASSTPFGATDTQYF; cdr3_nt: TGTGCCAGCAGTACTCCGTTCGGGGCCACAGATACGCAGTATTTT
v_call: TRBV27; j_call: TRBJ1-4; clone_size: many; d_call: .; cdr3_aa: CASSLSIDRRFNEKLFF; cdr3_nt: TGTGCCAGCAGTTTATCGATTGACAGGCGCTTTAATGAAAAACTGTTTTTT
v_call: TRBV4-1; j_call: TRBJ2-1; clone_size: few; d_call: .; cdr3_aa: CASSRPVYAYNEQFF; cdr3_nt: TGCGCCAGCAGCCGCCCCGTATATGCCTACAATGAGCAGTTCTTC
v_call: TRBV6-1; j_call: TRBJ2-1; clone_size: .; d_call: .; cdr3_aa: CASSELFYNEQFF; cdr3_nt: TGTGCCAGCAGTGAGTTGTTTTACAATGAGCAGTTCTTC
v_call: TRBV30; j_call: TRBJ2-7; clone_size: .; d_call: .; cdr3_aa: CAWTRGNAIWGSSYEQYF; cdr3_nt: TGTGCCTGGACCCGCGGGAACGCCATTTGGGGATCCTCCTACGAGCAGTACTTC
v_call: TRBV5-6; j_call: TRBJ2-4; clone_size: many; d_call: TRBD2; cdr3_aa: CASSLRASGGNIQYF; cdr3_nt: TGTGCCAGCAGCTTGAGGGCTAGCGGGGGAAACATTCAGTACTTC
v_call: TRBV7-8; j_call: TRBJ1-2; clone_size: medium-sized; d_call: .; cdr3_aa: CASSLARSVYGYTF; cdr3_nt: TGTGCCAGCAGCTTAGCGAGGAGCGTCTATGGCTACACCTTC
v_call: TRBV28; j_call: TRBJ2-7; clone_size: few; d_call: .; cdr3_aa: CASSRTESSYEQYF; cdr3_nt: TGTGCCAGCAGCCGGACGGAGAGCTCCTACGAGCAGTACTTC
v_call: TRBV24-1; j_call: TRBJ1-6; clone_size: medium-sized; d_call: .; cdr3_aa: CATSEEADPPRAPLHF; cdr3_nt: TGTGCCACCAGTGAAGAAGCTGACCCGCCGAGGGCACCCCTCCACTTT
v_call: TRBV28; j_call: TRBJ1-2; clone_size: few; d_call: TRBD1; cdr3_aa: CASSKDRVDGYTF; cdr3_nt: TGTGCCAGCAGTAAGGACAGGGTGGATGGCTACACCTTC
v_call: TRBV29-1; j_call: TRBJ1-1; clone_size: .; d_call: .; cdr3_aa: CSVERGDTVAFF; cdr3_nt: TGCAGCGTTGAACGCGGGGACACTGTAGCTTTCTTT
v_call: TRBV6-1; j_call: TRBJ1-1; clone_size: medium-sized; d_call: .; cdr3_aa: CASGGRVNTEAFF; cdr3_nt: TGTGCCAGCGGGGGCAGGGTTAACACTGAAGCTTTCTTT
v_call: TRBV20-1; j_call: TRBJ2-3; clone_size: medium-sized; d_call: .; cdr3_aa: CSARGGSTDTQYF; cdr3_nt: TGCAGTGCTAGAGGAGGTAGCACAGATACGCAGTATTTT
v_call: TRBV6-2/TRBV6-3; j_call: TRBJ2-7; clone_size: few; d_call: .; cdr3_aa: CASSSTRSYEQYF; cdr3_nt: TGTGCCAGCAGTTCCACCAGAAGCTACGAGCAGTACTTC
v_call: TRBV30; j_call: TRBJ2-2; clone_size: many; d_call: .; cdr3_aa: CAWSVGNTGELFF; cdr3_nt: TGTGCCTGGAGTGTGGGGAACACCGGGGAGCTGTTTTTT